This entry is about one T cell receptor beta chain. Its antigen remains unidentified. No qualities accompany the bases; no much larger clone lies one base away. Counted from cysteine to phenylalanine, this CDR3 has 21 amino acids. The sequence is cut down to CDR3 DNA, 63 bases in frame from base 1. The germline V gene (reference sequence) specifies LGHDT as CDR1 and YNNKEL as CDR2. V loses 2 bases of germline sequence and J loses 5 bases, and the interval between the two ends is 31 bases. The entry originates in a study of post-analysis software for immune sequencing data (dated by TCRdb to between 2015 and 2016). Background on the whole study: Recorded disease courses included relapsing-remitting, secondary progressive and progressive-relapsing multiple sclerosis, with some patients lacking subtype annotation. A subset of samples was prepared in parallel using single-end sample barcoding, then pooled and co-amplified after Illumina adapter ligation. The multiple sclerosis patient repertoires were compared with under 13 previously published healthy control repertoires from donors aged about 6 to 26 years. Study-wide conclusions, independent of this receptor: Patients showed significantly higher frequencies than controls for several TRBV segments, among them TRBV5-6, TRBV5-1 and TRBV20-1. The multiple sclerosis patient group was slightly younger than the control group. Direct clustering with F measure revealed strong co-clustering of samples prepared in the same batch, which led to a batch-effect correction. Normalized Chao1 diversity was significantly lower in multiple sclerosis patients than controls, suggesting substantial peripheral T-cell clonal expansion.

Library generation was performed with PCR. Sequenced using an Illumina HiSeq 2500. To reduce PCR and sequencing biases, unique molecular identifiers were incorporated into the TCR beta cDNA libraries. Per 1 to 10 million input T cells, 500,000 or so cDNA molecules were obtained, such that each molecule approximated one T cell. Patient libraries were prepared and sequenced with the same protocol used for the earlier healthy control dataset. Within a given batch, samples were prepared together, multiplexed and sequenced on the same HiSeq lane. The authors processed their data as follows. Raw barcoded reads were processed with MIGEC, discarding single-read molecular identifier groups before consensus assembly and CDR3 extraction. Clonotype tables were post-analysed with VDJtools, normalizing diversity by down-sampling all datasets to the smallest sample size. To correct batch-related cross-sample contamination, repertoire overlap clustering matched CDR3 amino acid sequences but not nucleotide sequences. The public reads were run again by TCRdb, first through fastp at Q25 and then through MiXCR, and only productive beta chains were kept. A single entry per CDR3 protein holds the most common genes and DNA from its merged rows. These V and J calls derive from TCRdb rather than the authors' analysis. The sample yields roughly 800,000 distinct CDR3 sequences; about half were counted once. The ten top clones hold 4.9% of the sample.

To demonstrate the VDJtools post-analysis software, the study profiled TCR beta repertoires from the peripheral blood of 10 to 15 young patients with multiple sclerosis. The patients with multiple sclerosis were children and adolescents between roughly 6 and 17 years of age. The chain is encoded by TRBV3-1 joined to TRBJ2-1; TRBD2 is possibly the D segment (6 matching bases). The clonotype comes from a girl aged 10 to 17 with multiple sclerosis. Sequenced input: blood. For the CDR3, the sequence is CASSQFGGMGSGRELDNEQFF. In nucleotides, the sequence is TGTGCCAGCAGCCAATTCGGTGGGATGGGGTCGGGACGGGAGCTTGACAATGAGCAGTTCTTC.